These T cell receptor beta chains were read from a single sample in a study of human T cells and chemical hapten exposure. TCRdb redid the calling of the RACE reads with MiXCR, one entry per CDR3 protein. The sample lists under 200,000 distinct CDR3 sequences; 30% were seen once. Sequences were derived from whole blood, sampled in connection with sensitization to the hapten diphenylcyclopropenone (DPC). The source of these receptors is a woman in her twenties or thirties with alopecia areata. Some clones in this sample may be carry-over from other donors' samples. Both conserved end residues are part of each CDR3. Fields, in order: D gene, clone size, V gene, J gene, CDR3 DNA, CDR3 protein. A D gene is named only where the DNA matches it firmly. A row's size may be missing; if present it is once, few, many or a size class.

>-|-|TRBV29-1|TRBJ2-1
TGCAGCACACGTTTAGGGGCGGGCAATGAGCAGTTCTTC
CSTRLGAGNEQFF
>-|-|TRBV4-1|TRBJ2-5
TGCGCCAGCAGCCAACTACAGGGTGACCAAGAGACCCAGTACTTC
CASSQLQGDQETQYF
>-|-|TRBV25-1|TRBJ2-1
TGTGCCAGCAGTGAACAGGGTTTTGAGCAGTTCTTC
CASSEQGFEQFF
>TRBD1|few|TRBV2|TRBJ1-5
TGTGCCAGCAGCGGGACAGGGCTCGGACAGCCCCAGCATTTT
CASSGTGLGQPQHF
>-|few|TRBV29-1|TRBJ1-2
TGCAGCCAACCGGGCCCCTTACAGGGCGCACCCAGTGGTATCTATGGCTACACCTTC
CSQPGPLQGAPSGIYGYTF
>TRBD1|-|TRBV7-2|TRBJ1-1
TGTGCCAGCAGCTTAGGGGACAGGGGGCTGAACACTGAAGCTTTCTTT
CASSLGDRGLNTEAFF
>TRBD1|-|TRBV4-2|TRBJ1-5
TGTGCCAGCAGCCAAGGATCTGCTGGACAGGGTCAAGAGCCCCAGCATTTT
CASSQGSAGQGQEPQHF
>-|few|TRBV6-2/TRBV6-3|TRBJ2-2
TGTGCCAGCAGTGTCCTACCGACCGGGGAGCTGTTTTTT
CASSVLPTGELFF
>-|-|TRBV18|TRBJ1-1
TGTGCCAGCTCACCCGATCAGGGGAACACTGAAGCTTTCTTT
CASSPDQGNTEAFF
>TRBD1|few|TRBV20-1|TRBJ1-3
TGCAGTGCTAGAGGGAGACAGGGGGTACTTTCTGGAAACACCATATATTTT
CSARGRQGVLSGNTIYF
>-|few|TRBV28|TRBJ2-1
TGTGCCAGCATTAACGGCGGGGATCTTGGCAATGAGCAGTTCTTC
CASINGGDLGNEQFF
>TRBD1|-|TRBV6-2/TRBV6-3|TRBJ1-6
TGTGCCAGCAGTTGGGGCACAGGGGGCGATTGGAATTCACCCCTCCACTTT
CASSWGTGGDWNSPLHF
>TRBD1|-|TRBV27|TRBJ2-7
TGTGCCAGCGGGACAGGGGTTGGCGAGCAGTACTTC
CASGTGVGEQYF
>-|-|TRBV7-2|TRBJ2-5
TGTGCCAGCAGCAGAGGCGACAGACCAGAGACCCAGTACTTC
CASSRGDRPETQYF
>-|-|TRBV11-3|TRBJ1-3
TGTGCCAGCAGTTTGTCTGGGAGCATCTCTGGAAACACCATATATTTT
CASSLSGSISGNTIYF
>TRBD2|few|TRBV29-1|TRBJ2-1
TGCAGCGCTAGCGGGTACTACAATGAGCAGTTCTTC
CSASGYYNEQFF
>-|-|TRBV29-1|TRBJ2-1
TGCAGTTTACCGTTACAGGGTGAGCAGTTCTTC
CSLPLQGEQFF
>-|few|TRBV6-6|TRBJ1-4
TGTGCCAGCAGTGATCCGGGGGCTGGTGAAAAACTGTTTTTT
CASSDPGAGEKLFF
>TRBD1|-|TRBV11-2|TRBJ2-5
TGTGCCAGCAGCTTCTCCGGGACAGGGGGAGAGACCCAGTACTTC
CASSFSGTGGETQYF
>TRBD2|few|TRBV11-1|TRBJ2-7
TGTGCCAGCAGCCCGTGGCTAGCGGGGGGCCTCGACGAGCAGTACTTC
CASSPWLAGGLDEQYF
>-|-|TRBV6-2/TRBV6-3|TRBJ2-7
TGTGCCAGCAGCCCCCGGGGACGGAGCTCCTACGAGCAGTACTTC
CASSPRGRSSYEQYF
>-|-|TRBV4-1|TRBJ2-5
TGCGCCAGCCGAGAGACCCAGTACTTC
CASRETQYF
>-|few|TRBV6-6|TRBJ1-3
TGTGCCAGCAGTTACTCTAACCGGCTATTACGGTCCTCTGGAAACACCATATATTTT
CASSYSNRLLRSSGNTIYF
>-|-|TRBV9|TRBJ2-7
TGTGCCAGCAGCGCCACCCTTAGCTCCTACGAGCAGTACTTC
CASSATLSSYEQYF
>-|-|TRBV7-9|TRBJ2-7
TGTGCCAGCAGCTTAGCGGGGACACCATCCTACGAGCAGTACTTC
CASSLAGTPSYEQYF
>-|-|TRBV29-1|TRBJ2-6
TGCAGCGTTGCCCCGACAGGGGCCAACGTCCTGACTTTC
CSVAPTGANVLTF
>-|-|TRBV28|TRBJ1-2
TGTGCCAGCAGTTTATATCCCAATCGCTATGGCTACACCTTC
CASSLYPNRYGYTF
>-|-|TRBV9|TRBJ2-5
TGTGCCAGCAGCGTAGGTCTCCTGAGCCAAGAGACCCAGTACTTC
CASSVGLLSQETQYF
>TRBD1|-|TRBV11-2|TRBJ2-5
TGTGCCAGCAGCTTGGACAGGGACTCCCCCGGCCAGTACTTC
CASSLDRDSPGQYF
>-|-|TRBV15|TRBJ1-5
TGTGCCACCAGCAGAGATGGTCGGCAAGGAGAGCCCCAGCATTTT
CATSRDGRQGEPQHF
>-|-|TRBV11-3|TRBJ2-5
TGTGCCAGCAGCTTACACGGACAAGAGACCCAGTACTTC
CASSLHGQETQYF
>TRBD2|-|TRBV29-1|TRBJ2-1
TGCAGCGTTGCCGGGACTAGCGCACATGAGCAGTTCTTC
CSVAGTSAHEQFF
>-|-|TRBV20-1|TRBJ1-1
TGCAGTGCTATCGTAAAGAACACTGAAGCTTTCTTT
CSAIVKNTEAFF
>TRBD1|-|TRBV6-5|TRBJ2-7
TGTGCCAGCAGTTACTCCGGGACAGGGCACTACGAGCAGTACTTC
CASSYSGTGHYEQYF
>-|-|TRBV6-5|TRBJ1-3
TGTGCCAGCAGCCCGGTTCAGGTCGGCGGCACCATATATTTT
CASSPVQVGGTIYF
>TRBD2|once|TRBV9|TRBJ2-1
TGTGCCAGCAGCGTCAGCGGGGGCACCTACAATGAGCAGTTCTTC
CASSVSGGTYNEQFF
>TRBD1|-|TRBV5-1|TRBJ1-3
TGCGCCAGCAGCCTCGGACGGACAGGGTCTGGAAACACCATATATTTT
CASSLGRTGSGNTIYF
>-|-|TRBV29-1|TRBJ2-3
TGCAGCGTTGGGGTAGCAGGGGATACGCAGTATTTT
CSVGVAGDTQYF
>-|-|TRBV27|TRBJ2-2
TGTGCCAGCACCATCTATGGCAGAGAGAACACCGGGGAGCTGTTTTTT
CASTIYGRENTGELFF
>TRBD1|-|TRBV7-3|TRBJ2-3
TGTGCCAGCAGCTCCACAGGGGCATTAACAGATACGCAGTATTTT
CASSSTGALTDTQYF
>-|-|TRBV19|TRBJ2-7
TGTGCCAGTAGTTACGGGGGCAGATCCTACGAGCAGTACTTC
CASSYGGRSYEQYF